This entry is about one TCR beta chain. Germline V gene sequence: CDR1 LNHDA, CDR2 SQIVND (reference sequence). The CDR3 has 16 residues. With 3 bases removed from V and 4 bases from J, the gap between germline ends came to 16 bases. Assay used: immunoSEQ multiplex PCR; TCRdb lists only in-frame clones, some missing. The table records 300,000 to 400,000 clones, 88% of them present only once. Cohorts were assigned according to the clinical history that participants reported. The entry originates in a study of blood T cell repertoires in COVID-19. As for the study in general: COVID-19 samples from acute and convalescent phases originated in the United States, Italy and Spain.

Source material: PBMCs or T cells enriched from blood (not recorded which). This sequence joins TRBV19 and TRBJ2-1, with D possibly matching TRBD2 (7 bases). The source of this sequence is a woman under 30 who had recovered from COVID-19. The DNA of the CDR3 is TGTGCCAGTAGTATTTTAGGGGGGGTCATGTACAATGAGCAGTTCTTC. Protein sequence: CASSILGGVMYNEQFF.